Below, 18 T cell receptor beta chains from the same sample are listed, as sequenced in a study of blood T cells in healthy people across ages. PCR was performed a second time for about 6 to 11 cycles using a sample-barcoded 5' primer and a J-beta primer mix. One entry per CDR3 protein results from TCRdb running MiXCR on the 5' RACE reads. Of 650,000 to 1,000,000 distinct CDR3 sequences in the sample, about 37% were seen once. Material for sequencing was blood. These receptors were taken from a man aged 18-30 years in good health.

This clonotype came up a few times. In nucleotides, the CDR3 is TGCGCCAGCAGCCAAGATTCGGGCAGGTCAGTTAGGTATTTT. Its protein is CASSQDSGRSVRYF. The gene calls are TRBV4-3 and TRBJ2-3; D is unresolved. Trimming left V 0 bases short and J 14 bases short, with 18 bases between. The CDR3 contains 14 residues. Germline CDR1 is LGHNA and CDR2 is YSLEER.

Concerning this clonotype: The junction shows a germline mismatch at one end, possibly a read error. The chain uses TRBV10-3 and TRBJ1-1; no definite D call. This CDR3 contains 13 residues. Germline V gene data show CDR1 as ENHRY and CDR2 as SYGVKD. This CDR3 is CAISESEVGTAFF. CDR3 DNA sequence: TGCGCCATCAGTGAGTCGGAGGTCGGAACGGCTTTCTTT.

This clonotype was observed a few times. The J gene is TRBJ2-4, the V gene TRBV5-1; 7 nucleotides align to TRBD1. This CDR3 comprises 15 residues. Trimming took 4 bases from V and 4 from J; bases not matched to a gene: 8. Germline values: CDR1 SGHRS, CDR2 YFSETQ. The CDR3 sequence: CASSPGQSVKNIQYF. In nucleotides, the CDR3 is TGCGCCAGCAGCCCGGGACAGTCTGTTAAAAACATTCAGTACTTC.

This clonotype was counted only a few times. The chain joins TRBV7-2 to TRBJ1-1; D unclear. Germline CDR1 and CDR2: SGHTA and FQGNSA. V was cut by 4 bases and J by 3 bases, with 21 bases left in between. The CDR3 runs to 17 residues. The CDR3 DNA reads as TGTGCCAGCAGCTACCTGTTTTATGGGGTAGGTGACACTGAAGCTTTCTTT. Protein product: CASSYLFYGVGDTEAFF.

The chain employs TRBV4-1 and TRBJ2-3; 10 bases fit TRBD1. CDR3 length: 23 amino acids. V lost 3 bases to trimming and J lost 5 bases; unmatched junction nucleotides: 29. Germline V CDR1 and CDR2: MGHRA, YSYEKL. The CDR3 nucleotides read TGCGCCAGCAGCCACAAACTGAAACACCCCCGGCAATCATCGGGACAGGGGAGAGATACGCAGTATTTT. Its translation: CASSHKLKHPRQSSGQGRDTQYF.

This clonotype is a singleton in its sample. A single base separates this from a much larger clone, so it may be a read error. The chain recombines TRBV4-2 with TRBJ2-1; tentative D call: TRBD2 (5 bases). CDR1 is LGHNA, CDR2 YNFKEQ, per germline. This CDR3 has 15 amino acids. V was trimmed by 0 bases and J by 12 bases, leaving 18 bases between them. The CDR3 bases are TGTGCCAGCAGCCAAGATAGGGCGGACCTAGAGGGGCAGTTCTTC. It specifies CASSQDRADLEGQFF.

The sample holds a few counts of this clonotype. This chain uses TRBV20-1 with TRBJ2-2; unclear D gene. The V gene lost 3 bases and the J gene lost 0 bases, with 14 bases spanning the gap. The CDR3 runs to 16 residues. CDR1 and CDR2 (germline): DFQATT, SNEGSKA (reference sequence). The chain's CDR3 is CSARSGSPTNTGELFF. The CDR3 coding sequence is TGCAGTGCTAGGTCAGGTAGCCCAACGAACACCGGGGAGCTGTTTTTT.

To note about this clonotype: This may come from a read error, since a much larger clone is one base off. V usage is TRBV7-2 and J usage is TRBJ2-4; no clear D gene. TRBJ2-7 explains the end of the DNA better; the J call may be wrong. The germline V gene has CDR1 SGHTA and CDR2 FQGNSA. The CDR3 runs to 12 residues. The CDR3 nucleotides read TGTGCCAACAGCTTGGTAGGTGACGAGCAGTACTTC. It yields the protein CANSLVGDEQYF.

DNA of the CDR3: TGTGCCAGCAGCGGGCAGGGAGGGGTACTTAGCACAGATACGCAGTATTTT. Amino acids: CASSGQGGVLSTDTQYF. The rearrangement joins TRBV7-2 to TRBJ2-3, with TRBD2 matching 7 bases. The germline CDR1 and CDR2 sequences are SGHTA and FQGNSA. The CDR3 length is 17 residues. The ends lost 5 bases at V and 0 bases at J; junction bases unmatched: 11.

There are a few counts of this clonotype. The rearrangement joins TRBV7-9 to TRBJ2-5; 8 bases line up with TRBD2. The V segment lost 6 bases and the J segment 5 bases; nucleotides outside the gene matches: 5. The CDR3 loop spans 13 amino acids. Germline CDR1 reads SEHNR; CDR2 reads FQNEAQ (reference sequence). The CDR3 coding sequence is TGTGCCAGCAGACTTCCGGGAGGGGAGACCCAGTACTTC. It translates to CASRLPGGETQYF. The entire variable domain, with the rest obtained from reference TRBV7-9 and TRBJ2-5, is as follows: DTGVSQNPRHKITKRGQNVTFRCDPISEHNRLYWYRQTLGQGPEFLTYFQNEAQLEKSRLLSDRFSAERPKGSFSTLEIQRTEQGDSAMYLCASRLPGGETQYFGPGTRLLVL.

This clonotype was counted a few times. The chain employs TRBV4-3 and TRBJ2-3; 10 positions match TRBD2. Trimming at V came to 0 bases and at J to 1 base, leaving 1 base not matched to a gene. The CDR3 extends over 16 amino acids. Germline assignment: CDR1 LGHNA and CDR2 YSLEER. The chain's CDR3 is CASSQETSGGTDTQYF. The DNA of the CDR3 is TGCGCCAGCAGCCAAGAAACTAGCGGGGGCACAGATACGCAGTATTTT.

This clonotype has more than one count but fewer than ten. V and J are TRBV20-1 and TRBJ1-5; D unresolved. With 0 bases removed from V and 7 bases from J, the gap between germline ends came to 10 bases. This CDR3 comprises 13 residues. Germline CDR1 and CDR2: DFQATT and SNEGSKA (reference sequence). The CDR3 nucleotides are TGCAGTGCTAGAGATGTGGGTACGCAGCCCCAGCATTTT. This encodes CSARDVGTQPQHF.

As concerns this clonotype: A much larger clone lies a single base off, so this may be a read error. The chain has TRBV4-2 and TRBJ2-4; 7 bases fit TRBD2. The germline V gene has CDR1 LGHNA and CDR2 YNFKEQ. The CDR3 is 14 amino acids. V shed 0 bases and J 13 bases; nucleotides not matched to a gene: 9. In DNA form, the CDR3 reads TGTGCCAGCAGCCAAGATTCCGGGAGCGGGGAGCAGTACTTC. Protein product: CASSQDSGSGEQYF.

The chain links TRBV18 to TRBJ1-2; 7 bases agree with TRBD1. V lost 4 bases and J lost 0; bases outside the gene matches: 8. CDR1 and CDR2 (germline): KGHSH, LQKENI. This CDR3 has 16 residues. The CDR3 loop reads CASSRTDRTSNYGYTF. In DNA, the CDR3 is TGTGCCAGCTCACGTACGGACAGGACCTCTAACTATGGCTACACCTTC.

The CDR3: CASSATPGQPQHF. DNA for the CDR3: TGCGCCAGCAGCGCTACCCCGGGTCAGCCCCAGCATTTT. The rearrangement joins TRBV4-3 to TRBJ1-5, with unresolved D. CDR1 is LGHNA and CDR2 is YSLEER in the germline V gene. CDR3 length: 13 residues. Trimming took 5 bases from V and 6 from J, leaving 11 bases between them.

This rearrangement joins TRBV24-1 to TRBJ2-1; the D is unclear. With 4 bases removed from V and 10 bases from J, the gap between germline ends came to 13 bases. Looked up from germline, CDR1 is KGHDR and CDR2 is SFDVKD. The CDR3 consists of 13 residues. The CDR3 spells CATSDAAAPEQFF. The CDR3 DNA sequence: TGTGCCACCAGTGACGCCGCCGCCCCCGAGCAGTTCTTC.

The chain recombines TRBV12-3 or TRBV12-4 with TRBJ2-1, with 8 bases aligning to TRBD2. Losses at the gene ends were 3 bases for V and 3 bases for J; bases not matched to a gene: 10. This CDR3 spans 17 amino acids. CDR3 coding DNA: TGTGCCAGCAGTTTCGAAGGCGGGGGGCCCCACTACAATGAGCAGTTCTTC. Translation: CASSFEGGGPHYNEQFF.

V gene TRBV4-1 combines with J gene TRBJ1-1; tentatively, D is TRBD1 (6 bases). V was trimmed by 2 bases and J by 1 base, leaving 11 bases between them. Germline CDR1 reads MGHRA; CDR2 reads YSYEKL. The CDR3 has 15 amino acids. CDR3 loop: CASSQNSRGNTEAFF. The CDR3 DNA sequence: TGCGCCAGCAGCCAAAACTCCAGGGGGAACACTGAAGCTTTCTTT.